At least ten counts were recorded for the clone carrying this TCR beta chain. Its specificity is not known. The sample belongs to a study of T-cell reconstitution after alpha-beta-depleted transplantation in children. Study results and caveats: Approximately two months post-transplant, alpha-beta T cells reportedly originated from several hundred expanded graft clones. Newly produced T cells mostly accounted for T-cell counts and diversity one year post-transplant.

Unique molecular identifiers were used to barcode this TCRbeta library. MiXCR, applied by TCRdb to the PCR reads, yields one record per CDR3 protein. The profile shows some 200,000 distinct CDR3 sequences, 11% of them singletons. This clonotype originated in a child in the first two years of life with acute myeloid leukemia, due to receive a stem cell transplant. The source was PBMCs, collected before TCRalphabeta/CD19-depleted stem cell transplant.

CDR3 in amino acids: CSARSSGRGSYNEQFF. CDR3 nucleotide sequence: TGCAGTGCTAGATCGAGCGGAAGAGGCTCCTACAATGAGCAGTTCTTC. The chain carries TRBV20-1 and TRBJ2-1; TRBD2 might be the D (5 bases). The CDR3 is 16 residues long. The germline V gene encodes CDR1 DFQATT and CDR2 SNEGSKA (reference sequence). V was pared by 2 bases and J by 0 bases, with 14 bases between.